The T cell receptor (beta chain) described here comes from a study of cytomegalovirus exposure and HLA in healthy donors. Broader study findings: Sequencing likely generated an artifact that appeared as a cluster of highly shared sequence variants.

There are 15 residues in the CDR3. Germline CDR1 is SGDLS and CDR2 is YYNGEE. Trimming shortened V by 0 bases and J by 4 bases, and 10 bases separated the two germline ends. Use of 60 Vbeta and 13 Jbeta primers characterized the PCR. This table comes from immunoSEQ multiplex PCR, and its TCRdb copy is limited to in-frame clones, with some not included. This table has roughly 200,000 clones, less than 90% appearing once. As for this clone: Its antigen is unidentified.

The source is a woman in her twenties or thirties in good health and CMV-seronegative. Sequencing input: PBMCs. This sequence joins TRBV9 and TRBJ2-2; possibly TRBD1 for D (5 bases). The CDR3 reads CASSVAGRTTGELFF. The CDR3 nucleotides read TGTGCCAGCAGCGTAGCAGGGCGGACCACCGGGGAGCTGTTTTTT.